This T cell receptor beta chain was obtained from a study of blood T cell repertoires in COVID-19. CDR1 SGHAT and CDR2 FQDESV come from the germline V gene (reference sequence). V lost 1 base, J lost 2 bases, and 6 bases lay in between. The CDR3 sequence is 15 residues long. TCRdb's copy holds only in-frame clones and misses some; the assay was immunoSEQ multiplex PCR. The repertoire includes 65,000 or so clones, around 86% of them detected once, and approximately 3% sits in the top ten. This TCR was recovered from a man aged 50-59 years with active COVID-19. The chain combines TRBV11-1 with TRBJ2-6; possible D gene TRBD1, 6 bases. Sequenced material: peripheral blood. The CDR3 coding sequence is TGTGCCAGCAGCTTAGGGGGGCCTGGGGCCAACGTCCTGACTTTC. Translation: CASSLGGPGANVLTF.